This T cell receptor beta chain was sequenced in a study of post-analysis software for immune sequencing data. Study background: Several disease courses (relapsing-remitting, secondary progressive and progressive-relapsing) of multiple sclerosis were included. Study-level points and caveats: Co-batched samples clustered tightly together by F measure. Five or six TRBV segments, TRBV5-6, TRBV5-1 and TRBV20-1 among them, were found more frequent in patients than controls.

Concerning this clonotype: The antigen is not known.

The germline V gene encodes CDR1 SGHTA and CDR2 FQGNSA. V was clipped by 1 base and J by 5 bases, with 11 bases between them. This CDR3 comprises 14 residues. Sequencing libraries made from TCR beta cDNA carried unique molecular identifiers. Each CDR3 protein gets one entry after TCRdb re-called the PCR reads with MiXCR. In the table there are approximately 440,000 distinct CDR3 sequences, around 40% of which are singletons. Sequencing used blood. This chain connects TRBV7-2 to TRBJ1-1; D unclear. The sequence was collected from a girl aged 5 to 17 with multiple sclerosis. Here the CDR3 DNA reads TGTGCCAGCAGCTTAGTCGGCTCCGGGACTGAAGCTTTCTTT. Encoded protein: CASSLVGSGTEAFF.